The clone carrying this T cell receptor (beta chain) was recorded a few times. The antigen is undetermined. V was clipped by 0 bases and J by 0 bases; unmatched bases: 9. The CDR3 length is 18 residues. Looked up from germline, CDR1 is SGHRS and CDR2 is YFSETQ. Of the isolated RNA, all was reverse transcribed, and so the sequenced material was expressed TCRB transcripts. Generated by immunoSEQ multiplex PCR, the TCRdb table keeps only in-frame clones and is missing some. The sample lists 900,000 or so clones, roughly 15% occurring once. The data are from a study of beta chain features in type 1 diabetes. Findings and limits, study-wide: TCRB CDR3s were moderately but significantly shorter in Type 1 diabetes patients in all four CD4+ subsets. VDJ junctions from patients with type 1 diabetes contained fewer insertions and more deletions. The similarity of naive, central memory and Treg TCRB repertoires appeared greater among patients than among healthy donors.

The sample comprised naive CD4+ T cells from blood. This TCR was recovered from a woman between 18 and 29 years old in good health. The chain recombines TRBV5-1 with TRBJ2-3; TRBD2 agrees at 8 bases. The CDR3 region is CASSLGVAGSSSTDTQYF. The DNA of the CDR3 is TGCGCCAGCAGCTTGGGAGTAGCGGGATCGTCTAGCACAGATACGCAGTATTTT.